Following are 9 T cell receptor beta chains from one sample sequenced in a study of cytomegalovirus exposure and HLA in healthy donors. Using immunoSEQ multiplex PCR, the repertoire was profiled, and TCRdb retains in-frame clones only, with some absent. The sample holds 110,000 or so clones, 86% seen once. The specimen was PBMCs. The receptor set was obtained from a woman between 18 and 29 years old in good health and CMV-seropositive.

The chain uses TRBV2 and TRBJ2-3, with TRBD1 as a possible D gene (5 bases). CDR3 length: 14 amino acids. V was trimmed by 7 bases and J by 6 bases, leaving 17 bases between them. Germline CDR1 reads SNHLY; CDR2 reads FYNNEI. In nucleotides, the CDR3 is TGTGCCAGCAAATGGGTGGGCCCAGGGGATACGCAGTATTTT. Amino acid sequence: CASKWVGPGDTQYF.

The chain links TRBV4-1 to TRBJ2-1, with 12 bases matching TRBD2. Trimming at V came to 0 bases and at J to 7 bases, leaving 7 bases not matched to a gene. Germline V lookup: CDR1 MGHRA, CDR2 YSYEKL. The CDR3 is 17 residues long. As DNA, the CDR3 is TGCGCCAGCAGCCAAGATAGAGCTAGCGGGAGGGTGAATGAGCAGTTCTTC. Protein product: CASSQDRASGRVNEQFF.

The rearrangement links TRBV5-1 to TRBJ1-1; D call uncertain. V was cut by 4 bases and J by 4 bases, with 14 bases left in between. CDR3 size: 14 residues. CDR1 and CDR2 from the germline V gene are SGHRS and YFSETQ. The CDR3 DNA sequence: TGCGCCAGCAGCCTAAGGGAGGGCGGCACTGAAGCTTTCTTT. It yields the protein CASSLREGGTEAFF.

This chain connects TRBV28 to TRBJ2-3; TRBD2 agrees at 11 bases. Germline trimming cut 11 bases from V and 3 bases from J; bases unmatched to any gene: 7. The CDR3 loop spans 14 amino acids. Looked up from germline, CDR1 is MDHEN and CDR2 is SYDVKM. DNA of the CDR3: TGTGCCTACCGTGCTAGCGGGAGGACAGATACGCAGTATTTT. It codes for CAYRASGRTDTQYF.

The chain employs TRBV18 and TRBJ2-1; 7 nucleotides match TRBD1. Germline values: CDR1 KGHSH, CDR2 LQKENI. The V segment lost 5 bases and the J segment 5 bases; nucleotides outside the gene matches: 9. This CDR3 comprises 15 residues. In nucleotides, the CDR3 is TGTGCCAGCTCAGGCGCCGACAGGGTGAACAATGAGCAGTTCTTC. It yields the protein CASSGADRVNNEQFF.

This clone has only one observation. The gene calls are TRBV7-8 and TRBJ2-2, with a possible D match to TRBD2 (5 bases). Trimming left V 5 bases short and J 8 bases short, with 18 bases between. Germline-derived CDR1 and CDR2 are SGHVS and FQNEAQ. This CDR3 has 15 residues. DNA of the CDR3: TGTGCCAGCAGCGTTAGGGATTTGCGCGGGGGGGAGCTGTTTTTT. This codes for CASSVRDLRGGELFF.

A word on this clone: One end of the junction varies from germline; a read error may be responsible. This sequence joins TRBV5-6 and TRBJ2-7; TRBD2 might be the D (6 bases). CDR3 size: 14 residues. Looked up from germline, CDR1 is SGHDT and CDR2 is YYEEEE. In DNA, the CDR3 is TGTGCCAGCAGCTTGGGTCGGGACTCCCACGAGCAGTACTTC. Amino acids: CASSLGRDSHEQYF.

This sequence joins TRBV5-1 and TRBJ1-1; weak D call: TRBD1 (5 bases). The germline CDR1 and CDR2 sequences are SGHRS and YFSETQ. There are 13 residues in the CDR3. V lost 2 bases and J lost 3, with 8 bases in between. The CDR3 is CASSFSRDTEAFF. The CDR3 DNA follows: TGCGCCAGCAGCTTTAGCAGGGACACTGAAGCTTTCTTT.

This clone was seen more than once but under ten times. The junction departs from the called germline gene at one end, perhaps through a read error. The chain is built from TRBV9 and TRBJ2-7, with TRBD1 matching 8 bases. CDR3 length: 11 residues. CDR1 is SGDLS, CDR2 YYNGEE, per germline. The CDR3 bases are TGTGCCAGCAGCCCAGGACAGGGCGTTTTCTTC. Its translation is CASSPGQGVFF.